This is a list of T cell receptor beta chains from one sample in a study of a mutant IDH1 vaccine in newly diagnosed glioma. The assay was immunoSEQ multiplex PCR, and TCRdb's table has in-frame clones only and misses some. The table has 32,000 or so clones, 70% to 85% seen once. What these receptors recognize is not known. The input for sequencing was PBMCs, taken from a glioma patient whose treatment included an IDH1 peptide vaccine. All receptors derive from a man between 25 and 39 years old with glioma. CDR3s include the opening cysteine and the closing phenylalanine or tryptophan. A D gene is named only where the DNA matches it firmly. Size values are once, few and many counts, or a class for expanded clones, and some rows have none.

j_call	cdr3_length	v_call	clone_size	d_call	cdr3_aa	cdr3_nt
TRBJ1-2	16	TRBV11-2	.	TRBD1	CASKLGVRDRGDGYTF	TGTGCCAGCAAACTAGGGGTGCGGGACAGGGGTGATGGCTACACCTTC
TRBJ2-3	11	TRBV5-1	.	.	CASSFKDTQYF	TGCGCCAGCAGCTTCAAAGATACGCAGTATTTT
TRBJ1-4	15	TRBV7-2	few	TRBD1	CASSTEGQGNEKLFF	TGTGCCAGCAGCACCGAGGGACAGGGGAATGAAAAACTGTTTTTT
TRBJ2-2	16	TRBV9	.	.	CASSVDSGVWDGELFF	TGTGCCAGCAGCGTAGATTCAGGGGTGTGGGACGGGGAGCTGTTTTTT
TRBJ1-5	13	TRBV5-1	.	.	CASSTDGDQPQHF	TGCGCCAGCAGCACGGACGGAGATCAGCCCCAGCATTTT
TRBJ2-2	15	TRBV2	.	TRBD2	CASAEAGGPPGELFF	TGTGCCAGCGCCGAAGCGGGAGGGCCCCCCGGGGAGCTGTTTTTT
TRBJ2-7	13	TRBV9	.	.	CASSVGGGDEQYF	TGTGCCAGCAGCGTAGGAGGCGGGGACGAGCAGTACTTC
TRBJ1-3	15	TRBV11-2	.	.	CASSFHMSSGNTIYF	TGTGCCAGCAGCTTTCACATGAGCTCTGGAAACACCATATATTTT
TRBJ1-2	17	TRBV19	.	.	CASSIDFTQWDLYGYTF	TGTGCCAGTAGTATAGACTTCACTCAATGGGACCTCTATGGCTACACCTTC
TRBJ1-4	13	TRBV19	.	.	CASKIPGGEKLFF	TGTGCCAGTAAAATACCTGGAGGAGAAAAACTGTTTTTT
TRBJ1-1	13	TRBV6-5	.	.	CASSTLGDTEAFF	TGTGCCAGCAGTACCCTTGGGGACACTGAAGCTTTCTTT
TRBJ1-5	15	TRBV2	few	TRBD1	CASSGGGESNQPQHF	TGTGCCAGCAGTGGAGGGGGCGAAAGCAATCAGCCCCAGCATTTT
TRBJ1-2	11	TRBV5-1	.	.	CASSLSGGYTF	TGCGCCAGCAGCTTAAGTGGTGGCTACACCTTC
TRBJ2-1	15	TRBV4-2	.	TRBD2	CASSQVGLASNEQFF	TGTGCCAGCAGCCAAGTGGGACTAGCGAGCAATGAGCAGTTCTTC
TRBJ2-7	14	TRBV6-6	.	TRBD1	CATSPGQGFYEQYF	TGTGCCACTAGTCCGGGACAGGGCTTCTACGAGCAGTACTTC
TRBJ1-3	15	TRBV7-8	.	.	CASSIAAGSGNTIYF	TGTGCCAGCAGCATCGCAGCAGGATCCGGAAACACCATATATTTT
TRBJ1-5	16	TRBV27	.	.	CASSLGGAYSNQPQHF	TGTGCCAGCAGTTTAGGGGGAGCCTATAGCAATCAGCCCCAGCATTTT
TRBJ2-7	15	TRBV29-1	.	TRBD1	CSVEAGTGGVDEQYF	TGCAGCGTTGAAGCCGGAACAGGGGGCGTAGACGAGCAGTACTTC
TRBJ1-5	13	TRBV28	.	.	CASSRRGGQPQHF	TGTGCCAGCAGTCGACGGGGAGGGCAGCCCCAGCATTTT
TRBJ1-6	15	TRBV6-5	.	.	CASRPSTGIRSPLHF	TGTGCCAGCAGACCTAGTACAGGGATCCGCTCACCCCTCCACTTT
TRBJ2-1	15	TRBV5-1	.	TRBD1	CASSSQGPHYNEQFF	TGCGCCAGCAGCTCACAGGGGCCCCACTACAATGAGCAGTTCTTC
TRBJ1-2	13	TRBV29-1	.	.	CSVELDGHLSHTF	TGCAGCGTTGAACTCGACGGACACCTAAGTCACACCTTC
TRBJ1-1	14	TRBV7-2	few	.	CASSLVRVETEAFF	TGTGCCAGCAGCTTAGTCAGGGTGGAGACTGAAGCTTTCTTT
TRBJ1-1	15	TRBV28	.	.	CASSPSGPGNTEAFF	TGTGCCAGCAGCCCATCGGGCCCGGGGAACACTGAAGCTTTCTTT
TRBJ1-3	15	TRBV6-5	once	.	CASRGQGHSGNTIYF	TGTGCCAGCAGAGGGCAGGGGCACTCTGGAAACACCATATATTTT
TRBJ2-1	16	TRBV30	.	.	CAWSTLEGNSYNEQFF	TGTGCCTGGAGTACCCTTGAGGGAAACTCCTACAATGAGCAGTTCTTC
TRBJ2-7	15	TRBV7-9	.	TRBD1	CASSLGDRGTYEQYF	TGTGCCAGCAGCTTAGGAGACAGGGGGACCTACGAGCAGTACTTC
TRBJ1-4	13	TRBV2	few	.	CASSVRSNEKLFF	TGTGCCAGCAGTGTACGGTCTAATGAAAAACTGTTTTTT
TRBJ1-5	15	TRBV7-9	.	.	CASSLSVYSNQPQHF	TGTGCCAGCAGCTTATCCGTATATAGCAATCAGCCCCAGCATTTT
TRBJ1-1	16	TRBV15	.	TRBD1	CATSRDHAGGAAEAFF	TGTGCCACCAGCAGAGATCATGCAGGGGGCGCCGCTGAAGCTTTCTTT
TRBJ1-3	14	TRBV6-1	.	.	CASSEVPAGNTIYF	TGTGCCAGCAGTGAAGTCCCCGCTGGAAACACCATATATTTT
TRBJ2-1	18	TRBV27	.	TRBD1	CASSFHRGGTGGLDEQFF	TGTGCCAGCAGTTTCCACCGTGGGGGGACAGGGGGCTTGGATGAGCAGTTCTTC
TRBJ2-7	14	TRBV30	.	TRBD1	CAWSGDRGLYEQYF	TGTGCCTGGAGTGGGGACAGGGGGCTCTACGAGCAGTACTTC
TRBJ2-2	14	TRBV6-5	once	.	CASRRKGSTGELFF	TGTGCCAGCAGAAGAAAGGGTTCCACCGGGGAGCTGTTTTTT
TRBJ1-1	13	TRBV18	.	.	CASSEAGNTEAFF	TGTGCCAGCTCAGAGGCGGGGAACACTGAAGCTTTCTTT
TRBJ2-5	12	TRBV14	.	.	CASSQDQRTQYF	TGTGCCAGCAGCCAAGATCAGAGGACCCAGTACTTC
TRBJ1-3	14	TRBV5-1	.	.	CASGGDNSGNTIYF	TGCGCCAGCGGAGGTGATAACTCTGGAAACACCATATATTTT
TRBJ2-2	14	TRBV6-4	.	TRBD2	CASRTSGDTGELFF	TGTGCCAGCAGGACTAGCGGGGACACCGGGGAGCTGTTTTTT